This is a list of T cell receptor beta chains from one sample in a study of blood T cell repertoires in COVID-19. Data came from immunoSEQ multiplex PCR; TCRdb stores just in-frame clones and leaves some out. Altogether over 70,000 clones are present, roughly three quarters being singletons, with the ten largest covering approximately 2.3%. Sequencing used peripheral blood. These TCRs come from a man between 65 and 80 years old with COVID-19, enrolled during active disease. Each CDR3 is given with its conserved first and last residue. The D gene is left open where the match is weak.

CATGGDLNQPQHF	TGTGCCACAGGGGGCGATCTCAATCAGCCCCAGCATTTT	TRBV28	TRBD1	TRBJ1-5
CASSGSGTGGEKLFF	TGTGCCAGCAGCGGTTCCGGGACAGGGGGCGAAAAACTGTTTTTT	TRBV9	TRBD1	TRBJ1-4
CASSPPTGQDLGGYTF	TGCGCCAGCAGCCCCCCCACGGGACAGGACCTAGGAGGCTACACCTTC	TRBV4-3	TRBD1	TRBJ1-2
CASRNSPGPNQPQHF	TGTGCCAGCAGAAATTCCCCAGGGCCGAATCAGCCCCAGCATTTT	TRBV28	.	TRBJ1-5
CASSYVGETQYF	TGTGCCAGCAGTTACGTTGGCGAGACCCAGTACTTC	TRBV6-2/TRBV6-3	.	TRBJ2-5
CASSSRGQGAYEQYF	TGTGCCAGCAGCTCAAGAGGACAGGGGGCCTACGAGCAGTACTTC	TRBV7-2	TRBD1	TRBJ2-7
CATSRVQGNTIYF	TGTGCCACCAGCAGAGTACAGGGAAACACCATATATTTT	TRBV15	.	TRBJ1-3
CASSPGLYNEQFF	TGTGCCAGCTCACCGGGACTTTACAATGAGCAGTTCTTC	TRBV18	.	TRBJ2-1
CASSRDRAEQYF	TGTGCCAGCTCGCGCGACAGGGCCGAGCAGTACTTC	TRBV18	TRBD1	TRBJ2-7
CASSLGGGYGYTF	TGTGCCAGCAGCCTTGGGGGGGGTTATGGCTACACCTTC	TRBV28	.	TRBJ1-2
CASSYPLDRVAYGYTF	TGTGCCAGCAGTTACCCCCTTGACAGGGTAGCTTATGGCTACACCTTC	TRBV6-2/TRBV6-3	TRBD1	TRBJ1-2
CSARGFPEQYF	TGCAGTGCTAGGGGCTTTCCCGAGCAGTACTTC	TRBV20-1	.	TRBJ2-7
CASSLAPLGPGANVLTF	TGTGCCAGCAGCTTAGCCCCCCTGGGGCCCGGGGCCAACGTCCTGACTTTC	TRBV11-2	.	TRBJ2-6
CASSRQGTHYGYTF	TGTGCCAGCAGCCGACAGGGGACTCACTATGGCTACACCTTC	TRBV7-9	TRBD1	TRBJ1-2
CASNNDRVNTEAFF	TGTGCCAGTAATAACGACAGAGTGAACACTGAAGCTTTCTTT	TRBV19	.	TRBJ1-1